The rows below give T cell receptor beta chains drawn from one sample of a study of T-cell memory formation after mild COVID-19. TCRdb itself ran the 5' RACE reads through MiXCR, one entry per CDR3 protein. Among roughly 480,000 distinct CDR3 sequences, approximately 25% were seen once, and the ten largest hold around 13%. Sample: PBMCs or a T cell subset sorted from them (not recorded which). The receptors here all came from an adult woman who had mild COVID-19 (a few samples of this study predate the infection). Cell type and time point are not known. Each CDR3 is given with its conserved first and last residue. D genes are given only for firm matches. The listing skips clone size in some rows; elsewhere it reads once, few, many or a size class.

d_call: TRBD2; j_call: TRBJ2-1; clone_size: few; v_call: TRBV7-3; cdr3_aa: CASSPGLAGVGSYEQFF; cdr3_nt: TGTGCCAGCAGCCCGGGACTAGCGGGAGTTGGTTCTTATGAGCAGTTCTTC
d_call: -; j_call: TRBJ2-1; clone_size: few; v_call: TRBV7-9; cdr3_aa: CASSTLQGRHSNEQFF; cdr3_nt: TGTGCCAGCAGCACACTACAGGGGAGGCATTCCAATGAGCAGTTCTTC
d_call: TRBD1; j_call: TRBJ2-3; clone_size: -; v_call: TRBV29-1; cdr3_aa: CSVGRGPTDTQYF; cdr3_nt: TGCAGCGTTGGCAGGGGGCCAACAGATACGCAGTATTTT
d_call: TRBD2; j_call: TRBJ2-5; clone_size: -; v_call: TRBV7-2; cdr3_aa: CASSRLWSGGAGTQYF; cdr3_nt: TGTGCCAGCAGCCGTCTGTGGAGCGGGGGGGCCGGAACCCAGTACTTC
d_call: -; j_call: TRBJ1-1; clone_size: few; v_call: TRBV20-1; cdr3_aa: CSAGTYLDAEAFF; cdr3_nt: TGCAGTGCTGGGACCTATTTGGACGCTGAAGCTTTCTTT
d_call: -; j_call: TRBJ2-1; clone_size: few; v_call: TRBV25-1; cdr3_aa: CASSGVRGIGEQFF; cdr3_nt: TGTGCCAGCAGTGGTGTGAGGGGGATCGGTGAGCAGTTCTTC
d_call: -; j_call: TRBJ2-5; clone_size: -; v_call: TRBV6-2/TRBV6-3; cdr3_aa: CASSSTRAVLETQYF; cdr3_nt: TGTGCCAGCAGTTCGACACGGGCCGTGCTGGAGACCCAGTACTTC
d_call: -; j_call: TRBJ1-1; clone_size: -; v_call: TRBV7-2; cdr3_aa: CASSSVPNTEAFF; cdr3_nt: TGTGCCAGCAGCTCCGTCCCGAACACTGAAGCTTTCTTT
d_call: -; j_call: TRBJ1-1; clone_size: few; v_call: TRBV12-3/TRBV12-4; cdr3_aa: CASSPPQGMNTEAFF; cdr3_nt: TGTGCCAGCAGTCCCCCCCAGGGGATGAACACTGAAGCTTTCTTT
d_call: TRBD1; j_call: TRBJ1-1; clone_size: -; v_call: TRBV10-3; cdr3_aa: CAISATGGYRNTEAFF; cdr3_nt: TGTGCCATCAGTGCGACAGGGGGCTATCGGAACACTGAAGCTTTCTTT
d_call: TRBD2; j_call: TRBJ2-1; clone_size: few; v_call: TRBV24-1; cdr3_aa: CATSDLPSGTSLVNEQFF; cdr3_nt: TGTGCCACCAGTGATTTGCCCAGCGGGACTAGCCTCGTCAATGAGCAGTTCTTC
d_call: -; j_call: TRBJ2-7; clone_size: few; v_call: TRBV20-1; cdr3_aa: CSARGRLLSSYEQYF; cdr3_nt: TGCAGTGCTAGAGGCCGGCTGTTGTCCTCCTACGAGCAGTACTTC
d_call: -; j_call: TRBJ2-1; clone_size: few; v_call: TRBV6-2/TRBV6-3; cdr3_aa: CASSSGVNEQFF; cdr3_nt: TGTGCCAGCAGTTCTGGGGTTAATGAGCAGTTCTTC
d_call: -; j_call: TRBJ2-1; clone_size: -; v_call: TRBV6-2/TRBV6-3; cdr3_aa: CASSYSDAYNEQFF; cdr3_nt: TGTGCCAGCAGTTACTCGGATGCTTACAATGAGCAGTTCTTC
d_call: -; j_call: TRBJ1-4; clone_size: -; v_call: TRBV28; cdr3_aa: CASRPSGAGNEKLFF; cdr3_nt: TGTGCCAGCAGACCGTCGGGGGCGGGTAATGAAAAACTGTTTTTT
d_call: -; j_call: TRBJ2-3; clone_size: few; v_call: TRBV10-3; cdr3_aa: CAISERGSTDTQYF; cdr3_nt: TGTGCCATCAGTGAGCGGGGGAGTACAGATACGCAGTATTTT
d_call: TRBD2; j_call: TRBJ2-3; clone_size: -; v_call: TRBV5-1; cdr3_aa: CASSLGPGGITDTQYF; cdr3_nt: TGCGCCAGCAGCTTGGGGCCGGGAGGAATCACAGATACGCAGTATTTT
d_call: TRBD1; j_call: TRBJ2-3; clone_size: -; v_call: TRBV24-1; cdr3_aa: CATSDPGQGIPDTQYF; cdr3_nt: TGTGCCACCAGTGACCCGGGACAGGGGATCCCAGATACGCAGTATTTT
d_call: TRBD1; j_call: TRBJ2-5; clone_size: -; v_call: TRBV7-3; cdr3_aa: CASRERQGGTQYF; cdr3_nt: TGTGCCAGCAGGGAGAGACAGGGCGGGACCCAGTACTTC
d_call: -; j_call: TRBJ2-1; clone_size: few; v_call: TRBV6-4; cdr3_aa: CASSLTGGPPLNEQFF; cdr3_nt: TGTGCCAGCAGTCTAACCGGGGGCCCCCCTCTCAATGAGCAGTTCTTC
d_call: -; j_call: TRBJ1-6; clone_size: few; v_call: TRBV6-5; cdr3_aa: CASSYLDTGNSPLHF; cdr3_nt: TGTGCCAGCAGTTACTTGGACACGGGAAATTCACCCCTCCACTTT
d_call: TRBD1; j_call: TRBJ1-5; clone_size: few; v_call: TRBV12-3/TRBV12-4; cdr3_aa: CASREQGNQPQHF; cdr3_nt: TGTGCCAGCAGGGAACAGGGGAATCAGCCCCAGCATTTT
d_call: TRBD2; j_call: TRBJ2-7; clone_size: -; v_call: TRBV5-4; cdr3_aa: CASSLDLAGDVGQYF; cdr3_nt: TGTGCCAGCAGCTTGGATCTAGCGGGAGACGTCGGGCAGTACTTC